This T cell receptor (beta chain) was sequenced during a study of regulatory T cells in long-lasting Graves disease. Trimming cost V 1 base and J 7 bases, with 11 bases left between them. Germline V gene sequence: CDR1 SGHRS, CDR2 YFSETQ. The CDR3 is 14 amino acids. The time point denotes: newly diagnosed GD, antithyroid drugs for less than 3 months. Extracted PBMC RNA gave rise to the TCR library. For TCR beta, libraries came from iRepertoire HTBI primers and Arm-PCR of CDR3 regions. TCRdb re-analysed the multiplex PCR reads in MiXCR, keeping a single row per CDR3 protein. The table shows 320,000 or so distinct CDR3 sequences, with over 15% occurring only once.

The receptor's source is a female donor with Graves disease. The chain links TRBV5-1 to TRBJ2-2; the D is unclear. Sequences were derived from peripheral blood mononuclear cells (PBMCs), sampled at new diagnosis, from a patient treated with antithyroid drugs. CDR3 protein: CASSLLVENGELFF. For the CDR3, the DNA is TGCGCCAGCAGCTTGTTAGTTGAAAACGGGGAGCTGTTTTTT. The variable domain in full, completed from reference TRBV5-1 and TRBJ2-2, reads KAGVTQTPRYLIKTRGQQVTLSCSPISGHRSVSWYQQTPGQGLQFLFEYFSETQRNKGNFPGRFSGRQFSNSRSEMNVSTLELGDSALYLCASSLLVENGELFFGEGSRLTVL.